These T cell receptor beta chains were read from a single sample in a study of Ad26.COV2.S vaccination and SARS-CoV-2 variants. Here immunoSEQ multiplex PCR was the method, and the copy in TCRdb shows in-frame clones only, minus some. The sample carries 200,000 to 300,000 clones, over 75% recorded once. The material was peripheral blood, obtained in a trial of Ad26.COV2.S vaccine versus placebo. Receptors originate from a person between 18 and 65 years old who received the Ad26.COV2.S COVID-19 vaccine or a placebo. The CDR3 runs from the conserved cysteine through the conserved F or W. The D gene is left open where the match is weak. Size tells how often a clone was seen (once, few, many) or the class of an expanded clone, and some rows leave it out.

D	J	V	size	CDR3	DNA
TRBD2	TRBJ2-1	TRBV2	-	CASSRTSGMGPYNEQFF	TGTGCCAGCAGTCGGACTAGCGGGATGGGCCCCTACAATGAGCAGTTCTTC
TRBD2	TRBJ2-7	TRBV7-6	once	CASSFYGLAGGPREQYF	TGTGCCAGCAGCTTCTACGGACTAGCGGGAGGGCCCCGCGAGCAGTACTTC
-	TRBJ2-3	TRBV5-4	-	CASSTVAATFAGTDTQYF	TGTGCCAGCAGCACCGTAGCGGCCACCTTTGCCGGCACAGATACGCAGTATTTT
-	TRBJ2-7	TRBV11-3	-	CASSLDLDYEQYF	TGTGCCAGCAGCTTAGATCTGGACTACGAGCAGTACTTC
-	TRBJ2-7	TRBV10-3	-	CAISESRGTFSYEQYF	TGTGCCATCAGTGAGTCGAGAGGGACTTTTTCCTACGAGCAGTACTTC
TRBD1	TRBJ1-3	TRBV9	-	CASSALRDSGNTIYF	TGTGCCAGCAGCGCGCTGAGGGACAGTGGAAACACCATATATTTT
TRBD1	TRBJ1-5	TRBV19	-	CASSMNRGNQPQHF	TGTGCCAGTAGTATGAACAGGGGAAATCAGCCCCAGCATTTT
-	TRBJ1-1	TRBV11-2	-	CASGGRRTEAFF	TGTGCCAGCGGTGGCAGGAGGACTGAAGCTTTCTTT
-	TRBJ1-1	TRBV18	-	CASSPRGGGTSTEAFF	TGTGCCAGCTCACCCCGAGGGGGGGGTACGAGCACTGAAGCTTTCTTT
-	TRBJ1-5	TRBV28	-	CASSRQANQPQHF	TGTGCCAGCAGCAGACAGGCCAATCAGCCCCAGCATTTT
TRBD1	TRBJ1-5	TRBV6-5	-	CASRTGFGNQPQHF	TGTGCCAGCAGGACAGGGTTTGGAAATCAGCCCCAGCATTTT
TRBD1	TRBJ2-2	TRBV5-6	-	CASSRGQGAWDSGELFF	TGTGCCAGCAGCAGGGGACAGGGGGCATGGGATTCCGGGGAGCTGTTTTTT
-	TRBJ2-5	TRBV11-3	-	CASSRTNQETQYF	TGTGCCAGCAGCCGGACCAACCAAGAGACCCAGTACTTC
-	TRBJ2-3	TRBV5-4	-	CASSLESGVTSQYF	TGTGCCAGCAGCTTGGAGTCTGGGGTCACATCGCAGTATTTT
TRBD1	TRBJ1-3	TRBV9	-	CASSGLTGMVGNTIYF	TGTGCCAGCAGCGGATTGACAGGGATGGTTGGAAACACCATATATTTT
TRBD2	TRBJ2-7	TRBV5-1	-	CASSLASSGAPGYEQYF	TGCGCCAGCAGCTTGGCCTCTAGCGGGGCTCCTGGCTACGAGCAGTACTTC
-	TRBJ2-7	TRBV3-1/TRBV3-2	-	CASSQEVAVPLDEQYF	TGTGCCAGCAGCCAAGAGGTGGCCGTACCTTTGGACGAGCAGTACTTC
TRBD1	TRBJ1-2	TRBV29-1	-	CSVPSGTGEGIFGYTF	TGCAGCGTTCCCTCTGGGACAGGGGAAGGTATTTTTGGCTACACCTTC
TRBD2	TRBJ2-1	TRBV5-1	-	CASSSKSGGNEQFF	TGCGCCAGCAGCTCGAAGAGCGGGGGGAATGAGCAGTTCTTC
-	TRBJ2-7	TRBV7-2	once	CASSPPAYEQYF	TGTGCCAGCAGCCCCCCTGCGTACGAGCAGTACTTC
TRBD1	TRBJ2-2	TRBV2	-	CAITGTGDTGELFF	TGTGCCATCACCGGGACAGGGGACACCGGGGAGCTGTTTTTT
TRBD1	TRBJ1-1	TRBV29-1	few	CSAIGQGAYTEAFF	TGCAGCGCAATAGGACAGGGGGCGTACACTGAAGCTTTCTTT
TRBD2	TRBJ2-2	TRBV9	-	CASSAQLAGGPSGELFF	TGTGCCAGCAGCGCCCAACTAGCGGGAGGGCCCTCCGGGGAGCTGTTTTTT
-	TRBJ2-1	TRBV6-5	once	CASSSLDRYNEQFF	TGTGCCAGCAGTTCCCTGGATCGATACAATGAGCAGTTCTTC
TRBD1	TRBJ2-7	TRBV25-1	-	CASSDPRRDRHYEQYF	TGTGCCAGCAGTGATCCGCGCCGGGACAGGCATTACGAGCAGTACTTC
-	TRBJ2-5	TRBV9	few	CASSVGSGPETQYF	TGTGCCAGCAGCGTAGGATCAGGGCCAGAGACCCAGTACTTC
TRBD2	TRBJ2-3	TRBV7-2	-	CASSLASGRTDTQYF	TGTGCCAGCAGCTTAGCTAGCGGGAGGACAGATACGCAGTATTTT